Listed below are T cell receptor beta chains from one sample, sequenced in a study of blood T cells in healthy people across ages. Each CDR3 protein gets one entry after TCRdb re-called the 5' RACE reads with MiXCR. The data show about 1,400,000 distinct CDR3 sequences, roughly 45% seen once. Sequencing was carried out using blood. These receptors came from a woman between 18 and 29 years old in good health. CDR3s leave out the opening cysteine and the closing phenylalanine or tryptophan. Fields, in order: J gene, V gene, D gene, clone size, CDR3 protein. The D gene is left open where the match is weak. Clone size, where shown, is once, few, many, or a class for clones that have expanded.

TRBJ2-5 TRBV5-1 . . ASSIAQETQY
. TRBV28 TRBD2 few ASRPTSGVETQY
TRBJ2-5 TRBV29-1 TRBD2 few SVEGGGVIETQY
TRBJ2-7 TRBV7-9 TRBD1 . ASSASRTGGSYEQY
TRBJ1-1 TRBV6-5 TRBD1 . ASSSPGTGMTEAF
TRBJ2-3 TRBV7-3 . . ASSSGGRSTDTQY
TRBJ1-1 TRBV20-1 . . SAGGGPGTEAF
TRBJ2-2 TRBV6-1 . . ASREPTGELF
TRBJ2-7 TRBV20-1 TRBD2 . SARTPGTSGVDEQY
TRBJ1-2 TRBV7-9 TRBD1 few ASTHWTGLDYGYT
TRBJ1-1 TRBV20-1 . once SATVRETEAF
TRBJ2-1 TRBV4-1 TRBD1 . ASSQEKGAPYNEQF
TRBJ2-7 TRBV7-2 . . ASSSDPNPYEQY
TRBJ1-1 TRBV5-1 . . ASSPPTRTEAF
TRBJ2-5 TRBV2 . . ASSELRETQY
TRBJ2-1 TRBV9 . few ASSGNPPDEQF
TRBJ2-1 TRBV15 . few ATSTDLGFGTNNEQF
TRBJ1-2 TRBV29-1 . few SVAVVPRADYT
TRBJ1-5 TRBV28 . . ASSLFGYSNQPQH
TRBJ1-2 TRBV4-1 . . ASSQDPGLGQTANYGYT
TRBJ1-2 TRBV29-1 TRBD1 . SVGAGTGFGYT
TRBJ2-7 TRBV4-1 TRBD1 few ASSQVQGGMDYEQY
TRBJ1-2 TRBV5-1 . . ASSLANPRRRGYT
. TRBV6-1 . . ASSLGEGAPYEQY
TRBJ1-2 TRBV5-1 TRBD1 once ASSEGDRDPGYT
TRBJ2-7 TRBV5-1 TRBD2 many ASSWTSGSYEQY
TRBJ2-7 TRBV13 . . ASSSRELRYEQY
TRBJ2-1 TRBV5-4 . . ASCGEEGRFDSEQF
TRBJ2-7 TRBV10-3 TRBD1 few AISDPTRDRGSYEQY
TRBJ2-1 TRBV7-2 . . ASSSRRDHNEQF
TRBJ2-7 TRBV6-2/TRBV6-3 TRBD1 . ASRVTGGNYEQY
TRBJ2-7 TRBV5-1 TRBD1 few ASSFTDRDSSYEQY
TRBJ2-7 TRBV7-2 . . ASSLLSGISSYEQY
TRBJ2-1 TRBV29-1 TRBD1 . NAMDRGLYNEQF
TRBJ1-2 TRBV10-3 . . AITGPGIYGYT
TRBJ2-1 TRBV9 . . ASSEGGRPDNEQF
. TRBV20-1 TRBD2 . SAKGLAGDYNEQY
TRBJ2-7 TRBV2 TRBD1 . ASGAPGTGGFYEQY
TRBJ1-3 TRBV7-9 . . ANSLWGRGTLTGNTIY
TRBJ1-5 TRBV20-1 . . SARIGGSGNQPQH
TRBJ2-3 TRBV20-1 TRBD2 few SAAGTSHPDTQY
TRBJ1-4 TRBV12-3/TRBV12-4 . few ASSLTEKARKLF
TRBJ2-1 TRBV24-1 TRBD2 once ATRDLLTSEF
TRBJ2-1 TRBV20-1 TRBD2 . SARIPGLAGRQQF
TRBJ2-4 TRBV5-1 . . ASSSRRGGPILEQY
TRBJ1-6 TRBV12-3/TRBV12-4 . few ASSRRGLALH
TRBJ2-4 TRBV25-1 . . ATGDSLAKNIQY
TRBJ2-3 TRBV7-8 . . ASQGGEDTQY
TRBJ2-1 TRBV9 . few ASSPYSYNEQF
TRBJ1-1 TRBV3-1 . . ASSQDGRERAF
TRBJ2-3 TRBV9 . . ASSVVAGVSTDTQY